The 25 T cell receptor beta chains reported below all come from one sample, sequenced in a study of OX40 agonist ivuxolimab in advanced cancers. TCRdb's table, derived via immunoSEQ multiplex PCR, lists solely in-frame clones and lacks some. The data contain under 80,000 clones, more than 85% of them singletons. Here the sequenced sample was CD4+ or CD8+ T cells sorted from blood, taken in a trial of the OX40 agonist ivuxolimab. Receptors originate from an adult with an advanced solid tumor such as melanoma, head and neck, liver or kidney cancer.

The V and J genes are TRBV6-5 and TRBJ1-1, with D possibly matching TRBD1 (5 bases). CDR1 MNHEY and CDR2 SVGAGI come from the germline V gene. V gave up 7 bases and J gave up 1 base, with 16 bases separating them. The CDR3 is 15 residues long. The CDR3 DNA reads as TGTGCCAGCACCCCCGGGGGGGGGAGGAACACTGAAGCTTTCTTT. Translating it yields CASTPGGGRNTEAFF.

The rearrangement links TRBV19 to TRBJ2-4, with D maybe TRBD1 (5 bases). V shed 2 bases and J shed 2 bases, with 16 bases lying between them. The CDR3 covers 17 residues. Germline values: CDR1 LNHDA, CDR2 SQIVND (reference sequence). CDR3 amino acids: CASSILDNPYPKNIQYF. In DNA form, the CDR3 reads TGTGCCAGTAGTATATTGGACAACCCATATCCCAAAAACATTCAGTACTTC.

The count of this clone is one. J is TRBJ2-1 and V is TRBV28; TRBD2 aligns across 11 bases. The V gene's germline CDR1 is MDHEN and CDR2 SYDVKM. The V segment lost 3 bases and the J segment 1 base; nucleotides outside the gene matches: 8. The CDR3 loop spans 18 amino acids. CDR3 coding DNA: TGTGCCAGCAGTTTTCTCCTAGCGGGAGGTCTTTCCTACAATGAGCAGTTCTTC. Encoded protein: CASSFLLAGGLSYNEQFF.

The DNA of the CDR3 is TGCGCCAGCAGCACAGAAACTAGCGGGAGGAAGCAGTACTTC. This gives the protein CASSTETSGRKQYF. The rearrangement joins TRBV5-1 to TRBJ2-7; TRBD2 matches 12 bases. Germline trimming cut 4 bases from V and 8 bases from J; bases unmatched to any gene: 7. There are 14 residues in the CDR3. Germline CDR1 and CDR2: SGHRS and YFSETQ.

V gene TRBV11-3 combines with J gene TRBJ2-3, with TRBD2 identical over 8 bases. Germline lookup yields CDR1 SGHNT and CDR2 YENEEA. The CDR3 runs to 19 residues. V shed 6 bases and J 0 bases; nucleotides not matched to a gene: 17. CDR3 DNA: TGTGCCAGCAGTCCGGGACTGTCAATACTAGCGGAGAGCACAGATACGCAGTATTTT. This codes for CASSPGLSILAESTDTQYF.

V usage is TRBV30 and J usage is TRBJ2-2; D may be TRBD1 (6 bases). V lost 3 bases and J lost 4, with 15 bases in between. The length of the CDR3 is 15 residues. Germline loops: CDR1 GTSNPN, CDR2 SVGIG (reference sequence). The CDR3 sequence: CAWRVTDSRTGELFF. For the CDR3, the DNA is TGTGCCTGGAGGGTAACGGACAGCCGCACCGGGGAGCTGTTTTTT.

The chain carries TRBV6-5 and TRBJ2-7, with D tentatively TRBD1 (6 bases). The V gene lost 0 bases and the J gene lost 4 bases, with 10 bases spanning the gap. The CDR3 sequence is 14 residues long. Germline V lookup: CDR1 MNHEY, CDR2 SVGAGI. CDR3 in DNA: TGTGCCAGCAGTTACTCCGGGACAACATACGAGCAGTACTTC. This codes for CASSYSGTTYEQYF.

This chain connects TRBV19 to TRBJ1-1; D might be TRBD1 (5 bases). CDR3 size: 17 residues. CDR1 is LNHDA, CDR2 SQIVND, per germline (reference sequence). V was cut by 6 bases and J by 0 bases, with 20 bases left in between. The CDR3 region has the DNA TGTGCCAGTAGAGGCCTCTCTGGGGGTTCGGTGAACACTGAAGCTTTCTTT. As protein: CASRGLSGGSVNTEAFF.

The rearrangement links TRBV7-2 to TRBJ1-5; 8 positions match TRBD1. Germline V gives CDR1 SGHTA, CDR2 FQGNSA. The CDR3 length is 15 residues. J was trimmed by 0 bases and V by 4 bases; bases with no gene match: 2. CDR3 protein: CASSSGQVSNQPQHF. CDR3 DNA sequence: TGTGCCAGCAGCTCGGGACAGGTTAGCAATCAGCCCCAGCATTTT.

The chain couples TRBV19 to TRBJ1-5; D not resolved. V was cut by 7 bases and J by 5 bases, with 18 bases left in between. Germline V gene lookup returns CDR1 LNHDA and CDR2 SQIVND (reference sequence). This CDR3 is built from 15 residues. CDR3 nucleotides: TGTGCCAGTACAACACTATGGGGAGTAGATCAGCCCCAGCATTTT. Its protein product is CASTTLWGVDQPQHF.

The gene calls are TRBV5-4 and TRBJ2-7; D remains ambiguous. V lost 0 bases to trimming and J lost 4 bases, with 11 bases between them. Germline loops: CDR1 SGHNT, CDR2 YYREEE (reference sequence). CDR3 length: 14 residues. CDR3 loop: CASSLDRLSYEQYF. The CDR3 DNA follows: TGTGCCAGCAGCTTGGACAGATTGAGTTACGAGCAGTACTTC.

This chain uses TRBV7-2 with TRBJ2-1; the match to TRBD2 covers 7 bases. V lost 1 base, J lost 7 bases, and 10 bases stayed unmatched. Germline assignment: CDR1 SGHTA and CDR2 FQGNSA. The CDR3 is 16 amino acids. Here the CDR3 reads CASSLEMAGVRNEQFF. The CDR3 coding sequence is TGTGCCAGCAGCTTAGAAATGGCGGGGGTGAGGAATGAGCAGTTCTTC.

The chain joins TRBV6-6 to TRBJ2-5, with TRBD2 matching over 9 bases. Trimming removed 0 bases from V and 5 bases from J; junction bases left unmatched: 7. The CDR3 loop spans 16 amino acids. The germline gives CDR1 MNHNY, CDR2 SVGAGI (reference sequence). As DNA, the CDR3 is TGTGCCAGCAGTTACTCGGGCGGGAGGGCCATTGAGACCCAGTACTTC. Translating gives CASSYSGGRAIETQYF.

V is TRBV7-2 and J is TRBJ1-2; the D is unclear. V dropped 6 bases and J dropped 8 bases, with 16 bases sitting between them. This CDR3 contains 13 residues. Germline lookup yields CDR1 SGHTA and CDR2 FQGNSA. CDR3 protein: CASSDRRTGGYTF. For the CDR3, the DNA is TGTGCCAGCAGTGACCGAAGAACGGGAGGCTACACCTTC.

V gene TRBV14 combines with J gene TRBJ2-3; 13 bases line up with TRBD2. Germline V CDR1 and CDR2: SGHDN, FVKESK. The CDR3 contains 17 residues. J was trimmed by 5 bases and V by 4 bases; bases with no gene match: 9. CDR3 amino acids: CASSPALAGGLRDTQYF. CDR3 DNA: TGTGCCAGCAGCCCCGCACTAGCGGGAGGGCTTAGAGATACGCAGTATTTT.

The J gene is TRBJ2-1, the V gene TRBV14; D is unclear. The V gene lost 1 base and the J gene lost 2 bases, with 9 bases spanning the gap. The CDR3 covers 15 residues. CDR1 and CDR2 from the germline V gene are SGHDN and FVKESK. CDR3 coding DNA: TGTGCCAGCAGCCAAGCGGGTTCCCCCTACAATGAGCAGTTCTTC. Translated: CASSQAGSPYNEQFF.

The chain links TRBV18 to TRBJ2-7, with D tentatively TRBD1 or TRBD2 (6 bases each). This CDR3 spans 13 amino acids. The V and J ends lost 9 bases and 0 bases respectively, with 12 bases between them. Germline-derived CDR1 and CDR2 are KGHSH and LQKENI. The CDR3 nucleotides are TGTGCCAGTCGCGGGACAACCTCCTACGAGCAGTACTTC. This codes for CASRGTTSYEQYF.

The V gene is TRBV7-2, the J gene TRBJ1-1; 8 bases line up with TRBD1. CDR1 and CDR2 from the germline V gene are SGHTA and FQGNSA. Trimming removed 7 bases from V and 6 bases from J; junction bases left unmatched: 7. The CDR3 contains 13 residues. CDR3 in DNA: TGTGCCAGCACCCCGGACAGGGTGGCTGAAGCTTTCTTT. Its translation is CASTPDRVAEAFF.

The V and J genes are TRBV2 and TRBJ2-1; 10 positions match TRBD2. This CDR3 contains 15 residues. The V gene end was trimmed by 6 bases and the J gene end by 3 bases; junction bases not matched to a gene: 5. CDR1 is SNHLY and CDR2 is FYNNEI in the germline V gene. The CDR3 bases are TGTGCCAGCAGATACGGGACTAGCGACTACAATGAGCAGTTCTTC. Translating gives CASRYGTSDYNEQFF.

The chain couples TRBV5-4 to TRBJ2-3, with D uncertain. Per the germline V gene, CDR1 is SGHNT and CDR2 is YYREEE (reference sequence). The CDR3 has 15 amino acids. Trimming shortened V by 0 bases and J by 1 base, and 9 bases separated the two germline ends. CDR3 coding DNA: TGTGCCAGCAGCTTGGGGAAACGAGGCACAGATACGCAGTATTTT. Its protein product is CASSLGKRGTDTQYF.

The rearrangement uses TRBV6-1 and TRBJ1-2; possible D gene TRBD1, 6 bases. This CDR3 has 16 residues. In germline, CDR1 is MNHNS, CDR2 SASEGT. V lost 3 bases and J 0 bases, leaving 14 bases between the germline ends. CDR3 sequence reads: CASSDGGLGANYGYTF. The CDR3 DNA is TGTGCCAGCAGTGACGGGGGGCTAGGGGCTAACTATGGCTACACCTTC.

The chain recombines TRBV28 with TRBJ2-3; the D gene is possibly TRBD2 (5 bases). Germline V lookup: CDR1 MDHEN, CDR2 SYDVKM. V lost 8 bases and J lost 11, with 17 bases in between. This CDR3 contains 12 residues. In DNA, the CDR3 is TGTGCCAGCGGAGGAATTCGGGCTGGGCAGTATTTT. Encoded protein: CASGGIRAGQYF. The full variable domain, in which reference TRBV28 and TRBJ2-3 provide the parts outside the CDR3, is DVKVTQSSRYLVKRTGEKVFLECVQDMDHENMFWYRQDPGLGLRLIYFSYDVKMKEKGDIPEGYSVSREKKERFSLILESASTNQTSMYLCASGGIRAGQYFGPGTRLTVL.

This clone was seen once. The chain links TRBV27 to TRBJ2-1, with D hard to call. The CDR3 is made up of 13 amino acids. Germline loops: CDR1 MNHEY, CDR2 SMNVEV (reference sequence). Trimming removed 5 bases at V and 13 bases at J, with 18 bases between. CDR3 residues: CASSAAPSIPQFF. For the CDR3, the DNA is TGTGCCAGCAGTGCCGCTCCGAGTATTCCCCAGTTCTTC.

This rearrangement joins TRBV10-2 to TRBJ2-2; 11 bases line up with TRBD2. V lost 4 bases, J lost 3 bases, and 4 bases stayed unmatched. Germline V gene lookup returns CDR1 WSHSY and CDR2 SAAADI. CDR3 length: 16 residues. The CDR3 here is CASSVTSGAYTGELFF. CDR3 coding DNA: TGCGCCAGCAGTGTGACTAGCGGGGCATACACCGGGGAGCTGTTTTTT.

This chain uses TRBV18 with TRBJ2-5, with 9 bases matching TRBD2. TRBJ2-7 explains the end of the DNA better; the J call may be wrong. The CDR3 is made up of 17 amino acids. From germline, CDR1 is KGHSH and CDR2 LQKENI. For the CDR3, the DNA is TGTGCCAGCTCGCCCCAACGTCTGGCGGGAGGGGCCTACGAGCAGTACTTC. This translates into CASSPQRLAGGAYEQYF.